This is a list of T cell receptor beta chains from one sample in a study of T cells in Graves' hyperthyroidism and ophthalmopathy. TCRdb passed the multiplex PCR reads through MiXCR, listing each CDR3 protein once. The sample has hundreds of thousands of distinct CDR3 sequences, around 13% seen once. Sequencing was performed on blood. The receptors come from a woman aged 18 to 35 with Graves' hyperthyroidism. The CDR3 runs from the conserved cysteine through the conserved F or W. D genes are given only for firm matches. Expanded clones get a size class; other rows say once, few or many, or leave the size out.

d_gene	j_gene	v_gene	abundance	CDR3nt	CDR3aa
.	TRBJ2-1	TRBV29-1	.	TGCAGCGTGAACGGGGGACGGAGGATACTCTACAATGAGCAGTTCTTC	CSVNGGRRILYNEQFF
.	TRBJ2-3	TRBV7-2	many	TGTGCCAGCAGCTTAAGGGCAGATACGCAGTATTTT	CASSLRADTQYF
.	TRBJ2-3	TRBV30	.	TGTGCCTGGAGTGTATACGCTTCTAGCACAGATACGCAGTATTTT	CAWSVYASSTDTQYF
.	TRBJ2-3	TRBV24-1	.	TGTGCCACCCAACCCGGGAGCGGGACAGATACGCAGTATTTT	CATQPGSGTDTQYF
.	TRBJ2-3	TRBV12-3/TRBV12-4	many	TGTGCCAGCAGGCCGAGGGGTGGGTTACCCACAGATACGCAGTATTTT	CASRPRGGLPTDTQYF
.	TRBJ2-7	TRBV6-5	.	TGTGCCAGCAGTTACAATCTTATGGACTCCTACGAGCAGTACTTC	CASSYNLMDSYEQYF
.	TRBJ2-7	TRBV24-1	many	TGTGCCACCAGTGATCAGGGCTACGAGCAGTACTTC	CATSDQGYEQYF
.	TRBJ2-1	TRBV20-1	.	TGCAGTGCTATACACGGGACTGCTGACAATGAGCAGTTCTTC	CSAIHGTADNEQFF
.	TRBJ2-7	TRBV2	many	TGTGCCAGCCGGAAGGCAGGGGATCCGCTCTACGAGCAGTACTTC	CASRKAGDPLYEQYF
TRBD2	TRBJ2-1	TRBV18	many	TGTGCCAGCTCTTGGGCTAGCGGGAACAATGAGCAGTTCTTC	CASSWASGNNEQFF
.	TRBJ2-5	TRBV12-3/TRBV12-4	many	TGTGCCAGCAGTTTGGAGGGACAGGAGACCCAGTACTTC	CASSLEGQETQYF
.	TRBJ1-2	TRBV6-1	.	TGTGCCGCGCGTAAGGTCGAAGACTATGGCTACACCTTC	CAARKVEDYGYTF
TRBD2	TRBJ2-3	TRBV12-3/TRBV12-4	.	TGTGCCAGCAGTTTCGGGGGGGGGGCAGATACGCAGTATTTT	CASSFGGGADTQYF
.	TRBJ2-7	TRBV20-1	many	TGCAGTGCCACCCTAGCGAAATCGGGACGGGAGCAGTACTTC	CSATLAKSGREQYF
.	TRBJ2-3	TRBV24-1	.	TGTGCCACCAGTGATTTGCCCAGGGCCCCCGGAAGCACAGATACGCAGTATTTT	CATSDLPRAPGSTDTQYF
TRBD2	TRBJ2-7	TRBV7-9	few	TGTGCCAGCAGCACGAGCGGGAGTGGGTCCTACGAGCAGTACTTC	CASSTSGSGSYEQYF
.	TRBJ1-2	TRBV7-2	many	TGTGCCAGCAGCCTTGGAGAGCGTTGGTATGGCTACACCTTC	CASSLGERWYGYTF
.	TRBJ2-1	TRBV7-9	many	TGTGCCAGCAGCCTAGGGGGAAGGGAGGGTTGGGATGAGCAGTTCTTC	CASSLGGREGWDEQFF
.	TRBJ2-3	TRBV30	many	TGTGCCTGGAGTGTATATGTTGGAGATACGCAGTATTTT	CAWSVYVGDTQYF
TRBD1	TRBJ1-6	TRBV19	.	TGTGCCAGTCGCGGGACAGACTCACCCCTCCACTTT	CASRGTDSPLHF
.	TRBJ2-1	TRBV7-9	many	TGTGCCAGCAGCTCTTTACTGGGCCAAAGGGGGGAGCAGTTCTTC	CASSSLLGQRGEQFF
.	TRBJ1-2	TRBV7-9	many	TGTGCCAGCAGCTCGCACAGGACTTCTAACTATGGCTACACCTTC	CASSSHRTSNYGYTF
TRBD2	TRBJ2-1	TRBV19	many	TGTGCCAGTAGGTTAACCGGGACTAGTGGAAGGGGCGGCTACAATGAGCAGTTCTTC	CASRLTGTSGRGGYNEQFF
.	TRBJ2-1	TRBV28	many	TGTGCCAGCAGCCCTCTAGATCATGAGCAGTTCTTC	CASSPLDHEQFF
TRBD2	TRBJ2-3	TRBV20-1	many	TGCAGTGCTAGAGACGCCCCCCAGCGGGGGCGGGCAGATACGCAGTATTTT	CSARDAPQRGRADTQYF
TRBD1	TRBJ1-2	TRBV29-1	.	TGCAGCGGGGACAGGGGCCACTATGGCTACACCTTC	CSGDRGHYGYTF
.	TRBJ2-2	TRBV7-2	.	TGTGCCAGCAGCTCCAACCCTGTAAACTTGAACACCGGGGAGCTGTTTTTT	CASSSNPVNLNTGELFF
TRBD2	TRBJ2-2	TRBV14	.	TGTGCCAGCAGCCAGATAGCGGGAGCCCCTGCCGGGGAGCTGTTTTTT	CASSQIAGAPAGELFF
.	TRBJ2-1	TRBV19	few	TGTGCCAGTGGTGCATGGAGGGACAATGAGCAGTTCTTC	CASGAWRDNEQFF
.	TRBJ2-4	TRBV6-1	few	TGTGCCAGCAACCCCGGGGGCAGCAAAAACATTCAGTACTTC	CASNPGGSKNIQYF
TRBD1	TRBJ2-2	TRBV30	many	TGTGCCTGGGGGACAGGGATGGCCGGGGAGCTGTTTTTT	CAWGTGMAGELFF